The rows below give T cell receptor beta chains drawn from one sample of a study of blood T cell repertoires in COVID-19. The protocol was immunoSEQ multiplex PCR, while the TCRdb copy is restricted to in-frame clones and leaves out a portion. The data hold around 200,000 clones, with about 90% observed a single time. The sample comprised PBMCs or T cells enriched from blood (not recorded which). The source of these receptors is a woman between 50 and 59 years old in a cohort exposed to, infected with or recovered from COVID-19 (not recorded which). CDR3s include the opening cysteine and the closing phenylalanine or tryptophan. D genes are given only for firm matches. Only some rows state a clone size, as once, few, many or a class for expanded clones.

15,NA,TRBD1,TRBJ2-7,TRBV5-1,CASSQTGTGTYEQYF,TGCGCCAGCAGCCAAACCGGGACAGGAACCTACGAGCAGTACTTC
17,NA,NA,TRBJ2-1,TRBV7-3,CASSLGLGLSSYNEQFF,TGTGCCAGCAGCTTAGGGCTGGGACTGAGCTCCTACAATGAGCAGTTCTTC
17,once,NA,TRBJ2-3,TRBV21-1,CASSKAKAGGPRNTQYF,TGTGCCAGCAGCAAAGCGAAAGCGGGGGGGCCTAGGAATACGCAGTATTTT
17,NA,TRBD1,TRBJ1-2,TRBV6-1,CASSELPGQGANYGYTF,TGTGCCAGCAGTGAACTTCCGGGACAGGGAGCTAACTATGGCTACACCTTC
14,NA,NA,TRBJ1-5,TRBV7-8,CASRLSAGGQPQHF,TGTGCCAGCCGGCTTAGTGCGGGAGGACAGCCCCAGCATTTT
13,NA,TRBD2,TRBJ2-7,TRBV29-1,CSVSWTSSYEQYF,TGCAGCGTATCCTGGACTAGCAGTTACGAGCAGTACTTC
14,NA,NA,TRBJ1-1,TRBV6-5,CASSIQVMNTEAFF,TGTGCCAGTTCTATCCAGGTCATGAACACTGAAGCTTTCTTT
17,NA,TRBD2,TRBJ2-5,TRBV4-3,CASSQDLAGGTVETQYF,TGCGCCAGCAGCCAAGATCTAGCGGGGGGCACGGTAGAGACCCAGTACTTC
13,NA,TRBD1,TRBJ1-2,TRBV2,CASREGGADGYTF,TGTGCCAGCAGGGAAGGGGGCGCGGATGGCTACACCTTC
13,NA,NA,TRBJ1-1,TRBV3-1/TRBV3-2,CASRHTENTEAFF,TGTGCCAGCAGACATACAGAGAACACTGAAGCTTTCTTT
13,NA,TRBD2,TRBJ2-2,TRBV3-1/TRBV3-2,CASSRLATGELFF,TGTGCCAGCAGCCGACTAGCGACCGGGGAGCTGTTTTTT
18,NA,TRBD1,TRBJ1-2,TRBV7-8,CASSLLGRGRWANYGYTF,TGTGCCAGCAGCTTGTTAGGCAGGGGGCGGTGGGCTAACTATGGCTACACCTTC
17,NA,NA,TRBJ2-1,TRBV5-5,CASSDRIGPLVYNEQFF,TGTGCCAGCAGCGACAGAATCGGACCACTCGTCTACAATGAGCAGTTCTTC
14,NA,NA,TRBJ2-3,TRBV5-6,CASSSWGGADTQYF,TGTGCCAGCAGCTCGTGGGGAGGCGCAGATACGCAGTATTTT
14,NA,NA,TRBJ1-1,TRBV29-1,CSVEWAGVGTEAFF,TGCAGCGTTGAGTGGGCAGGGGTAGGCACTGAAGCTTTCTTT
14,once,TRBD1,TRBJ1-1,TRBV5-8,CASSLRGRNTEAFF,TGTGCCAGCAGCTTAAGGGGGCGGAACACTGAAGCTTTCTTT
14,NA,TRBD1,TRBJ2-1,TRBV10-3,CAISGTGGSSEQFF,TGTGCCATCAGCGGGACAGGGGGTAGTAGCGAGCAGTTCTTC
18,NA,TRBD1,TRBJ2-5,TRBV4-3,CASSRSARGRADQETQYF,TGCGCCAGCAGCCGCTCCGCAAGGGGGCGGGCAGACCAAGAGACCCAGTACTTC
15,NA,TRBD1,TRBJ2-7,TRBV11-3,CASSSRTGMAYEQYF,TGTGCCAGCAGCTCGCGGACAGGGATGGCCTACGAGCAGTACTTC
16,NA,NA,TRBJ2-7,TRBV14,CASSQQLGGYVHEQYF,TGTGCCAGCAGCCAACAACTGGGGGGTTATGTCCACGAGCAGTACTTC
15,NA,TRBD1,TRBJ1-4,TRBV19,CASSDRGGLNEKLFF,TGTGCCAGCTCGGACAGGGGGGGACTTAATGAAAAACTGTTTTTT
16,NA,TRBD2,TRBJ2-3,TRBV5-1,CASSLVRGDGTDTQYF,TGCGCCAGCAGCTTGGTGCGGGGGGATGGCACAGATACGCAGTATTTT
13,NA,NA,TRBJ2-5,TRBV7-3,CASSLAFKETQYF,TGTGCCAGCAGCTTAGCGTTCAAAGAGACCCAGTACTTC
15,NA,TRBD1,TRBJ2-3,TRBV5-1,CASSARDRSTDTQYF,TGCGCCAGCAGCGCCAGGGACAGAAGCACAGATACGCAGTATTTT
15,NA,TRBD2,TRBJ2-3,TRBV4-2,CASSQYRLAGGLEYF,TGTGCCAGCAGCCAATATCGGCTAGCGGGGGGGTTAGAGTATTTT
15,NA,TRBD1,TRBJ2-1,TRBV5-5,CASRNQGERYNEQFF,TGTGCCAGCAGGAATCAGGGGGAGAGGTACAATGAGCAGTTCTTC
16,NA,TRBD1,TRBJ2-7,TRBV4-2,CASSQDVTGSVGEQYF,TGTGCCAGCAGCCAAGATGTGACAGGGAGCGTCGGCGAGCAGTACTTC
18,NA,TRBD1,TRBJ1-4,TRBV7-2,CASSLRPGGLATNEKLFF,TGTGCCAGCAGCTTAAGGCCAGGGGGCTTGGCAACTAATGAAAAACTGTTTTTT
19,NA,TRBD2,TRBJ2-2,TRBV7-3,CASSLVGSGGLPNTGELFF,TGTGCCAGCAGCTTAGTGGGTAGCGGGGGGCTGCCGAACACCGGGGAGCTGTTTTTT
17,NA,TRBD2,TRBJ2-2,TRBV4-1,CASSLWLAGRGTGELFF,TGCGCCAGCAGCCTTTGGCTAGCGGGGCGAGGCACCGGGGAGCTGTTTTTT
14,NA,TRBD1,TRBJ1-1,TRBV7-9,CASSSLRQGIRAFF,TGTGCCAGCAGCTCTCTTCGACAGGGTATAAGAGCTTTCTTT
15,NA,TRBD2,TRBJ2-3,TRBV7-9,CASSRGDNSIDTQYF,TGTGCCAGCAGCCGGGGGGATAACTCGATCGATACGCAGTATTTT
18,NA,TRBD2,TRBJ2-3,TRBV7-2,CASSPPGLAGGPTDTQYF,TGTGCCAGCAGCCCTCCGGGACTAGCGGGGGGACCGACGGATACGCAGTATTTT
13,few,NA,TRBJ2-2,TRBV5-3,CAREQVGTGELFF,TGTGCCAGAGAACAGGTAGGGACCGGGGAGCTGTTTTTT
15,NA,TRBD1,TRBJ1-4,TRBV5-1,CASSGTRQGSEKLFF,TGCGCCAGCAGCGGAACACGACAGGGCAGTGAAAAACTGTTTTTT
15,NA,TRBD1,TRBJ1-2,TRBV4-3,CASSQVAGQGGGYTF,TGCGCCAGCAGCCAAGTGGCGGGACAGGGTGGGGGCTACACCTTC
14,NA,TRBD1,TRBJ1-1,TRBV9,CASSEGQWNTEAFF,TGTGCCAGCAGCGAGGGACAGTGGAACACTGAAGCTTTCTTT
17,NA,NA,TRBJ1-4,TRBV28,CATLESVRVRTNEKLFF,TGTGCCACCCTCGAGTCGGTCAGGGTGAGAACTAATGAAAAACTGTTTTTT
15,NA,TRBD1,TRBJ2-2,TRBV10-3,CAISPGQGGTGELFF,TGTGCCATCAGTCCGGGACAGGGGGGAACCGGGGAGCTGTTTTTT
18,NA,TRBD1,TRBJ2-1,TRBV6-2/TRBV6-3,CASSPHWWDRGHYNEQFF,TGTGCCAGCAGTCCACACTGGTGGGACAGGGGTCACTACAATGAGCAGTTCTTC
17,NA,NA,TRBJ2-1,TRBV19,CASRDSNGGLKFNEQFF,TGTGCCAGTAGAGATTCCAACGGGGGGCTGAAGTTCAATGAGCAGTTCTTC
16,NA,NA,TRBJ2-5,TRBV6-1,CASSGEVGGQGETQYF,TGTGCCAGCAGTGGCGAGGTTGGGGGCCAGGGGGAGACCCAGTACTTC
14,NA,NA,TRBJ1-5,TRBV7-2,CASSSDRLNQPQHF,TGTGCCAGCAGCTCCGACAGGTTGAATCAGCCCCAGCATTTT
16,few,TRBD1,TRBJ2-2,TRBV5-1,CASSADRGFFAGELFF,TGCGCCAGCAGCGCAGACAGGGGGTTTTTCGCCGGGGAGCTGTTTTTT
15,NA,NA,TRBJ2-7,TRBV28,CASQPAGRPAYEQYF,TGTGCCAGCCAACCTGCGGGGAGGCCGGCCTACGAGCAGTACTTC
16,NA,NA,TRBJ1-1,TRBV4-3,CASSQVATGPVTEAFF,TGCGCCAGCAGCCAGGTAGCTACAGGGCCTGTCACTGAAGCTTTCTTT
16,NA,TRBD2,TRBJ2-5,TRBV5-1,CASSLAGRGDQETQYF,TGCGCCAGCAGCTTGGCGGGTCGGGGGGACCAAGAGACCCAGTACTTC
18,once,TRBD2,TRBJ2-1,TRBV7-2,CASSSESVLAGGNNEQFF,TGTGCCAGCAGCTCCGAAAGCGTGCTAGCGGGGGGGAACAATGAGCAGTTCTTC
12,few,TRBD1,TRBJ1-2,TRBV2,CASRGNRGGYTF,TGTGCCAGCAGGGGGAACAGGGGTGGCTACACCTTC
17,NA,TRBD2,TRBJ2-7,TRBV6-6,CASSRPPLTSGAYEQYF,TGTGCCAGCAGTCGACCCCCCTTGACTAGCGGGGCCTACGAGCAGTACTTC